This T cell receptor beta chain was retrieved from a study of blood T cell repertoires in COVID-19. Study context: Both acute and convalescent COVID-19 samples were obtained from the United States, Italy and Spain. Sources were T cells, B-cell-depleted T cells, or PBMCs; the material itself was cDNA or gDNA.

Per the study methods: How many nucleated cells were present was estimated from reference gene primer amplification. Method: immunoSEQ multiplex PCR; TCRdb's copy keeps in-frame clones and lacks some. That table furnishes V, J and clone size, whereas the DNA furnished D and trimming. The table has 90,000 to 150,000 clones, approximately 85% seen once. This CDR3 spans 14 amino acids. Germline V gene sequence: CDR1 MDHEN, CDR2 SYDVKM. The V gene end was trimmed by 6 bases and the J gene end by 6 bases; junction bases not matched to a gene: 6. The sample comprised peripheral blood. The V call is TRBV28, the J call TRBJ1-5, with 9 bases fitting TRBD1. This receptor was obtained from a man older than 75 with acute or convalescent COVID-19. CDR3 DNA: TGTGCCAGCAGGAGAACAGGGGGCGGTCAGCCCCAGCATTTT. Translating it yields CASRRTGGGQPQHF. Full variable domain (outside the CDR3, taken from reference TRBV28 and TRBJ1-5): DVKVTQSSRYLVKRTGEKVFLECVQDMDHENMFWYRQDPGLGLRLIYFSYDVKMKEKGDIPEGYSVSREKKERFSLILESASTNQTSMYLCASRRTGGGQPQHFGDGTRLSIL.